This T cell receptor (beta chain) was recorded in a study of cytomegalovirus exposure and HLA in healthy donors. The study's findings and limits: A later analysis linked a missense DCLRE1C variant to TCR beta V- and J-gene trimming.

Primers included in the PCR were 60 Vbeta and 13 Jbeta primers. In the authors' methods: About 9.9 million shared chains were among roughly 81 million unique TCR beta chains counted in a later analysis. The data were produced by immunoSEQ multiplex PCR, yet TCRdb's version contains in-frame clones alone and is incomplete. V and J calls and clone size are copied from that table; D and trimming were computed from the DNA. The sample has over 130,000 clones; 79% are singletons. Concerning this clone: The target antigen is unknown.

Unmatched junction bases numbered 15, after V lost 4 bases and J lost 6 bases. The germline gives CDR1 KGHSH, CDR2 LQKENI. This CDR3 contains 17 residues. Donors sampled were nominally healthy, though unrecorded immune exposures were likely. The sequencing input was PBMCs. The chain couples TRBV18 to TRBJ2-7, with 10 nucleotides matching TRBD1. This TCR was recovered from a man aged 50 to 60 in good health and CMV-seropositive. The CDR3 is CASSRPGTGVFGGEQYF. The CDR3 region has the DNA TGTGCCAGCTCACGACCGGGGACAGGGGTGTTTGGGGGCGAGCAGTACTTC.